This TCR beta chain is from a study of T cells in tuberculosis. Study context: This South African cohort compared adolescents with or without latent tuberculosis against adults with active tuberculosis. General observations from the study: Selection depended on which cryopreserved specimens were available. Smaller alpha distances in active tuberculosis partly reflected shorter CDR3-alpha lengths.

Each clinical donor contributed on average around 100,000 T cells from unsorted cryopreserved PBMC. Germline values: CDR1 SGHAT, CDR2 FQNNGV. The CDR3 spans 14 residues. The germline V and J ends were trimmed by 0 bases and 6 bases, with 8 bases remaining between them. About this clone: As yet, its antigen is unknown.

Profiled with immunoSEQ multiplex PCR; TCRdb holds only in-frame clones, not every one. The sample contains approximately 30,000 clones, less than 95% of which appear only once. Sequencing was carried out using PBMCs. The TCR sequence derives from a donor aged 10-29 years with latent tuberculosis or without tuberculosis infection. Some clones in this sample may be carry-over from other donors' samples. V usage is TRBV11-2 and J usage is TRBJ2-2; possibly TRBD1 for D (6 bases). Here the CDR3 reads CASSLEGAPGELFF. The DNA of the CDR3 is TGTGCCAGCAGCTTAGAGGGGGCGCCCGGGGAGCTGTTTTTT.